Described below is a single TCR beta chain sequence and its context. Libraries were prepared by immunoSEQ multiplex PCR; TCRdb keeps only in-frame clonotypes and omits some of them. This table has some 96,000 clones, roughly 76% appearing once. The CDR3 spans 15 residues. The germline V gene has CDR1 MDHEN and CDR2 SYDVKM. V was pared by 7 bases and J by 3 bases, with 11 bases of the junction left unmatched. This specimen belongs to a study of PD-1 blockade in classical Hodgkin lymphoma. Every patient experienced relapse after autologous stem cell transplantation, and brentuximab vedotin exposure varied. Best responses were complete response, partial response or progressive disease.

This rearrangement joins TRBV28 to TRBJ2-7, with TRBD2 matching 8 bases. The sequence derives from a human donor with classical Hodgkin lymphoma. This material consisted of peripheral blood mononuclear cells (PBMCs), taken before the second cycle of nivolumab. The CDR3 protein is CASTAAIAGIYEQYF. For the CDR3, the DNA is TGTGCCAGCACGGCTGCGATAGCGGGAATCTACGAGCAGTACTTC.